The 17 T cell receptor beta chains given below trace back to one sample, sequenced in a study of shared clonotypes between healthy human individuals. Clones were read by immunoSEQ multiplex PCR, and TCRdb kept only the in-frame ones, dropping some. The table records hundreds of thousands of clones, 70% to 80% of them present only once. Sequencing was carried out using PBMCs. These receptors were taken from a woman aged 40 to 55 in good health. Some clones in this sample may be carry-over from other donors' samples.

Remarks on this clone: Within the sample, other DNA sequences also encode this same CDR3. The chain couples TRBV28 to TRBJ2-1; no clear D gene. Trimming cost V 8 bases and J 4 bases, with 6 bases left between them. CDR3 size: 11 residues. Looked up from germline, CDR1 is MDHEN and CDR2 is SYDVKM. CDR3 DNA: TGTGCCAGCGGATCTTACAATGAGCAGTTCTTC. This translates into CASGSYNEQFF.

This clone was found many times. V and J are TRBV19 and TRBJ2-1; 7 bases align to TRBD2. The germline CDR1 and CDR2 sequences are LNHDA and SQIVND (reference sequence). The CDR3 length is 15 residues. The V segment lost 6 bases and the J segment 2 bases; nucleotides outside the gene matches: 7. CDR3 sequence (DNA): TGTGCCAGTAGCCCTAGCGGCATCGCCTACAATGAGCAGTTCTTC. It translates to CASSPSGIAYNEQFF.

In its sample, this clone was seen once. Within the sample, other DNA sequences also encode this same CDR3. The chain combines TRBV6-1 with TRBJ2-7, with 11 nucleotides matching TRBD1. Germline V gene lookup returns CDR1 MNHNS and CDR2 SASEGT. The ends lost 0 bases at V and 4 bases at J; junction bases unmatched: 2. The CDR3 runs to 15 residues. CDR3 region: CASSEAGTGGYEQYF. CDR3 in DNA: TGTGCCAGCAGTGAAGCCGGGACAGGGGGTTACGAGCAGTACTTC.

The chain uses TRBV7-3 and TRBJ2-7; 10 bases are a match to TRBD1. The CDR3 length is 13 residues. V lost 5 bases to trimming and J lost 9 bases; unmatched junction nucleotides: 7. CDR1 and CDR2 from the germline V gene are SGHTA and FQGTGA. CDR3 sequence (DNA): TGTGCCAGCAGCCCAGGACAGGGGGAAGTGCAGTACTTC. Its translation is CASSPGQGEVQYF.

The rearrangement joins TRBV7-5 to TRBJ1-4; the table's D call, TRBD1, was not checked against the DNA. TRBV7-5 is a documented pseudogene. The CDR3 has 16 amino acids. Here the CDR3 reads CARSNSRQADNEKLFF. For the CDR3, the DNA is TGTGCCAGAAGCAACTCGAGACAGGCGGATAATGAAAAACTGTTTTTT.

Comment on this clone: A far larger clone is one base from this, pointing to a likely read error. This rearrangement joins TRBV6-1 to TRBJ2-7; D may be TRBD1 (6 bases). The germline V gene encodes CDR1 MNHNS and CDR2 SASEGT. The CDR3 covers 15 residues. This chain's CDR3 is CASSERQDHSHEQYF. CDR3 coding DNA: TGTGCCAGCAGTGAACGACAGGACCACTCCCACGAGCAGTACTTC.

The genes are TRBV19 and TRBJ1-2, with TRBD1 identical over 10 bases. The trim removed 5 bases at V and 4 bases at J, leaving 7 bases unmatched. This CDR3 comprises 15 residues. Germline CDR1 reads LNHDA; CDR2 reads SQIVND (reference sequence). Here the CDR3 reads CASSPRQGAVYGYTF. In DNA, the CDR3 is TGTGCCAGTAGTCCCAGACAGGGGGCTGTCTATGGCTACACCTTC. The full variable domain, rest sourced from reference TRBV19 and TRBJ1-2, is DGGITQSPKYLFRKEGQNVTLSCEQNLNHDAMYWYRQDPGQGLRLIYYSQIVNDFQKGDIAEGYSVSREKKESFPLTVTSAQKNPTAFYLCASSPRQGAVYGYTFGSGTRLTVV.

V gene TRBV7-9 combines with J gene TRBJ2-1; the match to TRBD2 covers 14 bases. This CDR3 contains 15 residues. V shed 5 bases and J 9 bases; nucleotides not matched to a gene: 6. CDR1 is SEHNR and CDR2 is FQNEAQ in the germline V gene (reference sequence). This CDR3 is CASSRLAGGPTEQFF. The CDR3 nucleotides are TGTGCCAGCAGCCGACTAGCGGGAGGGCCGACTGAGCAGTTCTTC.

The chain combines TRBV5-1 with TRBJ2-4, with TRBD2 as a possible D gene (5 bases). The V gene's germline CDR1 is SGHRS and CDR2 YFSETQ. Trimming pared 1 base from V and 6 bases from J, leaving 14 bases between. The CDR3 is 15 amino acids. Here the CDR3 reads CASSLIPGIGNIQYF. The CDR3 coding sequence is TGCGCCAGCAGCTTGATACCCGGGATCGGAAACATTCAGTACTTC.

The chain combines TRBV27 with TRBJ2-3; TRBD2 aligns across 8 bases. Germline trimming cut 6 bases from V and 3 bases from J; bases unmatched to any gene: 5. Germline CDR1 and CDR2: MNHEY and SMNVEV (reference sequence). CDR3 length equals 14 residues. The CDR3 coding sequence is TGTGCCAGCAGGGAAGCGGGAGTAACAGATACGCAGTATTTT. This sequence encodes CASREAGVTDTQYF.

The chain has TRBV10-3 and TRBJ1-1; 7 bases agree with TRBD1. Germline V gene data show CDR1 as ENHRY and CDR2 as SYGVKD. Trimming removed 7 bases from V and 1 base from J; junction bases left unmatched: 6. The CDR3 contains 14 residues. In nucleotides, the CDR3 is TGTGCCATCAACCCCGACAGGGAGAACACTGAAGCTTTCTTT. Protein sequence: CAINPDRENTEAFF.

The chain is built from TRBV18 and TRBJ1-3; the D gene is possibly TRBD1 (6 bases). This CDR3 comprises 14 residues. Trimming shortened V by 3 bases and J by 6 bases, and 12 bases separated the two germline ends. CDR1 and CDR2 (germline): KGHSH, LQKENI. CDR3 in amino acids: CASSPSDRQNTIYF. DNA for the CDR3: TGTGCCAGCTCACCCTCAGACAGGCAAAACACCATATATTTT.

Concerning this clone itself: A far larger clone is one nucleotide away, so this likely arose from a read error. The limits of the CDR3 on the DNA are not certain, so only TCRdb's listed CDR3 is given. V gene TRBV30 combines with J gene TRBJ2-6; the D call in the table, TRBD1, was not verified against the DNA. The CDR3 totals 16 residues, both ends included. In germline, CDR1 is GTSNPN, CDR2 SVGIG (reference sequence). This CDR3 reads CAWSKLWGPGANVPTF.

The rearrangement joins TRBV5-1 to TRBJ2-1; no firm D call. The CDR3 extends over 13 amino acids. The V end was cut by 3 bases, the J end by 6 bases, with 10 bases between. Germline V gene lookup returns CDR1 SGHRS and CDR2 YFSETQ. In nucleotides, the CDR3 is TGCGCCAGCAGCTCCATCGGGCCCAATGAGCAGTTCTTC. Translation gives CASSSIGPNEQFF.

The chain couples TRBV13 to TRBJ2-3, with 8 bases lining up with TRBD2. Germline V CDR1 and CDR2: PRHDT, FYEKMQ (reference sequence). The V gene end was trimmed by 4 bases and the J gene end by 2 bases; junction bases not matched to a gene: 2. The CDR3 is made up of 14 amino acids. For the CDR3, the DNA is TGTGCCAGCAGCTCCGGACTAGCCACAGATACGCAGTATTTT. Its protein product is CASSSGLATDTQYF.

V usage is TRBV4-2 and J usage is TRBJ1-4; D is undetermined. Trimming shortened V by 3 bases and J by 1 base, and 6 bases separated the two germline ends. This CDR3 comprises 14 residues. The germline gives CDR1 LGHNA, CDR2 YNFKEQ. The chain's CDR3 is CASSQVGTNEKLFF. CDR3 sequence (DNA): TGTGCCAGCAGCCAGGTGGGAACTAATGAAAAACTGTTTTTT.

This clone was recorded once. The rearrangement links TRBV5-4 to TRBJ1-3; D is uncertain. V was shortened by 0 bases and J by 0 bases, with 10 bases between the two germline ends. The CDR3 extends over 16 amino acids. Germline V gives CDR1 SGHNT, CDR2 YYREEE (reference sequence). As DNA, the CDR3 is TGTGCCAGCAGCTTGGCCCCGGGAACCTCTGGAAACACCATATATTTT. Protein sequence: CASSLAPGTSGNTIYF.